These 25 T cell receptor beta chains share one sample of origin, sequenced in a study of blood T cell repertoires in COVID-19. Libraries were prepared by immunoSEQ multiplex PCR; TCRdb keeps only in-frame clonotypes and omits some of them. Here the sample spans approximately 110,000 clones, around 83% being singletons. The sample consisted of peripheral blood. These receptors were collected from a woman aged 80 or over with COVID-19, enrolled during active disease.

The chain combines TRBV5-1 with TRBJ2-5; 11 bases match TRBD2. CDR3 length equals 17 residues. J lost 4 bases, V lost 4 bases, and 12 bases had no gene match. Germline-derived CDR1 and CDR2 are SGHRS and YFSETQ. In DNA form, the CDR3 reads TGCGCCAGCAGCCCAATATTAACTAGCGGGAGTAGAGAGACCCAGTACTTC. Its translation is CASSPILTSGSRETQYF.

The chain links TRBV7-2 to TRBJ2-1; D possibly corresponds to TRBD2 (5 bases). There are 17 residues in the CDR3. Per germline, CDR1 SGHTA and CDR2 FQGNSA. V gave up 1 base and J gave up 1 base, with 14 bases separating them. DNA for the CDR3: TGTGCCAGCAGCTTAGGGCCCGGACTGGGGTCCTACAATGAGCAGTTCTTC. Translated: CASSLGPGLGSYNEQFF.

The DNA of the CDR3 is TGCGCCAGCAGCTTGGAGCCTAGCGGAAAATACGAGCAGTACTTC. Its translation is CASSLEPSGKYEQYF. The V gene is TRBV5-1, the J gene TRBJ2-7, with 7 positions matching TRBD2. CDR3 length equals 15 residues. The ends lost 0 bases at V and 4 bases at J; junction bases unmatched: 7. The germline CDR1 and CDR2 sequences are SGHRS and YFSETQ.

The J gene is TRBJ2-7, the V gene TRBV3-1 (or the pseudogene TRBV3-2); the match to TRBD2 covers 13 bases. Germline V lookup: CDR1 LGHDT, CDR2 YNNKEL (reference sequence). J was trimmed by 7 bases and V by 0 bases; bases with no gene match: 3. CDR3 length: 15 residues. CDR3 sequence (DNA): TGTGCCAGCAGCCAAGATCGGGGACTAGCGGGAGAGCAGTACTTC. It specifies CASSQDRGLAGEQYF.

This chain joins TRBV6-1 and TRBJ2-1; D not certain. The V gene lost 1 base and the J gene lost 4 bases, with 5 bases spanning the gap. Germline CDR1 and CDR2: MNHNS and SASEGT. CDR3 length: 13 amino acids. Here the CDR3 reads CASSEGQYNEQFF. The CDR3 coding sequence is TGTGCCAGCAGTGAAGGGCAGTACAATGAGCAGTTCTTC.

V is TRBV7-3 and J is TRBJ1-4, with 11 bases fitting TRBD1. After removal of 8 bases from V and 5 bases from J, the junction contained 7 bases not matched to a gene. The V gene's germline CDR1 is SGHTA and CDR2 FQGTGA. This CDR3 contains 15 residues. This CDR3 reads CASGRTGGKNEKLFF. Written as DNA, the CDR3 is TGTGCCAGCGGGAGGACAGGGGGCAAGAATGAAAAACTGTTTTTT.

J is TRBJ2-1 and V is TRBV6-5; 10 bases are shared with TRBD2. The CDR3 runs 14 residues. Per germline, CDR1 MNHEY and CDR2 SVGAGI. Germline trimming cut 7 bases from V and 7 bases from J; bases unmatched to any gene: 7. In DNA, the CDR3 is TGTGCCAGCATTTCAGCGGGAGGGAAGAATGAGCAGTTCTTC. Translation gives CASISAGGKNEQFF.

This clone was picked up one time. The chain's CDR3 is CASRLAGRGELFF. The CDR3 DNA sequence: TGTGCCAGCCGACTAGCGGGACGCGGGGAGCTGTTTTTT. The chain employs TRBV3-1 (or the pseudogene TRBV3-2) and TRBJ2-2, with 11 bases identical to TRBD2. The V gene end was trimmed by 8 bases and the J gene end by 7 bases; junction bases not matched to a gene: 3. The germline V gene encodes CDR1 LGHDT and CDR2 YNNKEL (reference sequence). CDR3 length equals 13 residues.

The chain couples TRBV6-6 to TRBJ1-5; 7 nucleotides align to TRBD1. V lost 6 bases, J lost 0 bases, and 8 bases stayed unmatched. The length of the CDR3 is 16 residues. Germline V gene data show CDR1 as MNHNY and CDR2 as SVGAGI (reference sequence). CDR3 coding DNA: TGTGCCAGCAGACCCTATACAGGGGTTAGCAATCAGCCCCAGCATTTT. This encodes CASRPYTGVSNQPQHF.

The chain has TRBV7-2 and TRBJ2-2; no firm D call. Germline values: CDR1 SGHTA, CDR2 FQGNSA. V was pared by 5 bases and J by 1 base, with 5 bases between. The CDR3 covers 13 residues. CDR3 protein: CASSPRNTGELFF. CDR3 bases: TGTGCCAGCAGCCCCAGGAACACCGGGGAGCTGTTTTTT.

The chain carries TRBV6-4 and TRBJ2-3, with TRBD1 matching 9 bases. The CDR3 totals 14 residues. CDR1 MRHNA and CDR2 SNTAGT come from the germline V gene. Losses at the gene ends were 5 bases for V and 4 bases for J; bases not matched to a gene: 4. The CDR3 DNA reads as TGTGCCAGCAGTCCGGGACAGGGCTCAGATACGCAGTATTTT. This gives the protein CASSPGQGSDTQYF.

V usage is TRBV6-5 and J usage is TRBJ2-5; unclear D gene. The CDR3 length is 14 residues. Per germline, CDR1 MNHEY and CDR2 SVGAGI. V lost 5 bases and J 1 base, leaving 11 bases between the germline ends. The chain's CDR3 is CASSTARSQETQYF. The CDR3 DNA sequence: TGTGCCAGCAGTACTGCCAGGTCCCAAGAGACCCAGTACTTC.

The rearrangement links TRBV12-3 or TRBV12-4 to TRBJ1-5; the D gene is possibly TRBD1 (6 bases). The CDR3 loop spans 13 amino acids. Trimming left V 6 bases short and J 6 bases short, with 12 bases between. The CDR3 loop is CASSQDRSQPQHF. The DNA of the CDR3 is TGTGCCAGCAGCCAGGACAGATCTCAGCCCCAGCATTTT.

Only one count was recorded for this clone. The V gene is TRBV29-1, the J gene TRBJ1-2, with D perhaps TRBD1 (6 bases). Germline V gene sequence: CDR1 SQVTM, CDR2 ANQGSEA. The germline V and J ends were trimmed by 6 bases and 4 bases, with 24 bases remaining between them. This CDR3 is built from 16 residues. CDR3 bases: TGCAGCGTCTACGGGCTCTCCCGGACAGAAGCCTATGGCTACACCTTC. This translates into CSVYGLSRTEAYGYTF. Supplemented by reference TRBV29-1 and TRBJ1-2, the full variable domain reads SAVISQKPSRDICQRGTSLTIQCQVDSQVTMMFWYRQQPGQSLTLIATANQGSEATYESGFVIDKFPISRPNLTFSTLTVSNMSPEDSSIYLCSVYGLSRTEAYGYTFGSGTRLTVV.

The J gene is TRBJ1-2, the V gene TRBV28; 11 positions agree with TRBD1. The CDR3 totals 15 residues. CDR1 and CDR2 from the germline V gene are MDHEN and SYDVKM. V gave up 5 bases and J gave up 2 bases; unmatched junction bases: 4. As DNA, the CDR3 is TGTGCCAGCAGTATGGACAGGGGGCGGAACTATGGCTACACCTTC. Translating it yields CASSMDRGRNYGYTF.

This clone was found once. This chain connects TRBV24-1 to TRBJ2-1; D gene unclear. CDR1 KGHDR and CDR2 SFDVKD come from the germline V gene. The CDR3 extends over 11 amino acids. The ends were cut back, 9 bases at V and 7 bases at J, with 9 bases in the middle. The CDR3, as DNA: TGTGCCACCCGCTCCAGAAATGAGCAGTTCTTC. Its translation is CATRSRNEQFF.

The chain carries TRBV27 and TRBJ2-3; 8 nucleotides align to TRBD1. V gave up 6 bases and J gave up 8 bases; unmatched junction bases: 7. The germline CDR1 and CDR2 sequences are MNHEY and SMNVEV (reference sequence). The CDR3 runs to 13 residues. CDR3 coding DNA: TGTGCCAGCAGCACCCGACAGGGGCGTACGCAGTATTTT. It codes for CASSTRQGRTQYF.

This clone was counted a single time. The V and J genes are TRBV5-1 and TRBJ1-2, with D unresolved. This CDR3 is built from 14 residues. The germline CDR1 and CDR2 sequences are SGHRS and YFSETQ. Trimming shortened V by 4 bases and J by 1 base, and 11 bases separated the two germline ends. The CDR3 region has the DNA TGCGCCAGCAGCCTCATAGGAGATAACTATGGCTACACCTTC. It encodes CASSLIGDNYGYTF.

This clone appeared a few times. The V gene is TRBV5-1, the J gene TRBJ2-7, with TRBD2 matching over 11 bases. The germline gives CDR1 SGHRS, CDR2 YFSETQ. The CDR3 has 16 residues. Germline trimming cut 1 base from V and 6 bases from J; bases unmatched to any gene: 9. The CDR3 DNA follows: TGCGCCAGCAGCTTGCACGGGACTAGCGGTCCTGGCGAGCAGTACTTC. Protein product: CASSLHGTSGPGEQYF.

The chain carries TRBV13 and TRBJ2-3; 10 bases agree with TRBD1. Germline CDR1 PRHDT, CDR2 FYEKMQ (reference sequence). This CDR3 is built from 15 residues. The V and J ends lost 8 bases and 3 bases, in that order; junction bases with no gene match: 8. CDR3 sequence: CASRDRGGATDTQYF. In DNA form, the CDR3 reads TGTGCCAGCCGGGACAGGGGAGGTGCGACAGATACGCAGTATTTT.

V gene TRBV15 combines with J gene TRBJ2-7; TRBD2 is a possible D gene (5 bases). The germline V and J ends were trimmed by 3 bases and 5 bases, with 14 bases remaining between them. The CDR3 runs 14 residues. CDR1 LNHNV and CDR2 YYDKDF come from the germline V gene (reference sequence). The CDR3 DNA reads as TGTGCCACCAGCAGGTTCCGGGAACTGCACGAGCAGTACTTC. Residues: CATSRFRELHEQYF.

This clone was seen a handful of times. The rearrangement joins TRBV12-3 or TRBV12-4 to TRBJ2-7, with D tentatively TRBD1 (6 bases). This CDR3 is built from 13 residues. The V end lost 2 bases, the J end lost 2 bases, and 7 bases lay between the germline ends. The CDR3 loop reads CASSLTGPYEQYF. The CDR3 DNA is TGTGCCAGCAGTTTAACAGGGCCCTACGAGCAGTACTTC.

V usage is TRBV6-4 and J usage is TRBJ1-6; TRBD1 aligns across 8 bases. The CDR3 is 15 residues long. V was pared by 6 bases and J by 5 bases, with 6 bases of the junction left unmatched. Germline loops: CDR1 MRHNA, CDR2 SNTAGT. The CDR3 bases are TGTGCCAGCAGCAGGACAGGGTTAAATAATTCACCCCTCCACTTT. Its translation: CASSRTGLNNSPLHF.

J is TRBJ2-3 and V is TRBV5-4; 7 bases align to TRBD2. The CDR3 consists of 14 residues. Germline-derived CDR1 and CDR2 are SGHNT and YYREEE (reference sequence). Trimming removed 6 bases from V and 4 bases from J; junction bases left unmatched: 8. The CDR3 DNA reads TGTGCCAGCACCCCCCCTGGGGGGGCAGATACGCAGTATTTT. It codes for CASTPPGGADTQYF.

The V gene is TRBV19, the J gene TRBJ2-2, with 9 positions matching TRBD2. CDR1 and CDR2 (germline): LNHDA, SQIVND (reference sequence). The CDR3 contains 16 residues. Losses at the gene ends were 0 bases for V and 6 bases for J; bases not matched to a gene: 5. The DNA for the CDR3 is TGTGCCAGTAGTATAGAGGGACTAGCAAGATCCGGGGAGCTGTTTTTT. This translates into CASSIEGLARSGELFF.